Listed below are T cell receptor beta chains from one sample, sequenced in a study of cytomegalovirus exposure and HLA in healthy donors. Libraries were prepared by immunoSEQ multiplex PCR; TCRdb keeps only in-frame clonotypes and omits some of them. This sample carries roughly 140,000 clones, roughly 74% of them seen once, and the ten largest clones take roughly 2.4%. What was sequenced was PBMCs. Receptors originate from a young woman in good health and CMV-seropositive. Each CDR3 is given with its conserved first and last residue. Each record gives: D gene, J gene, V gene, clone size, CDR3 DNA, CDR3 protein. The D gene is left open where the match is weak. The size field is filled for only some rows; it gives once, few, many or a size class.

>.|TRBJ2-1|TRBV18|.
TGTGCCAGCTCACCTCCGGGACTCCGGAGCTCCTACAATGAGCAGTTCTTC
CASSPPGLRSSYNEQFF
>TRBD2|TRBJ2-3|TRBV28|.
TGTGCCAGCAGCCTTAGCGGGGGGTCGAGAGATACGCAGTATTTT
CASSLSGGSRDTQYF
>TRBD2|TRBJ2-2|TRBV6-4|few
TGTGCCAGCAGTGATTCCATCGGGGGGGCGAACACCGGGGAGCTGTTTTTT
CASSDSIGGANTGELFF
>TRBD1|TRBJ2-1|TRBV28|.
TGTGCCAGCAGTTTCCGAGGACAGGGGAATGAGCAGTTCTTC
CASSFRGQGNEQFF
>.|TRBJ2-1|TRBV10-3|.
TGTGCCATCAAGGCGGGGTTAGTAGTCTCGGTCGATGAGCAGTTCTTC
CAIKAGLVVSVDEQFF
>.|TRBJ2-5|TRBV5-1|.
TGCGCCAGCAGCTTGGTTGGGGCAGCGCAAGAGACCCAGTACTTC
CASSLVGAAQETQYF
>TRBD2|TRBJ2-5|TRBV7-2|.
TGTGCCAGCAGCTTAGCTGGGGCGGGGGGGCAAGAGACCCAGTACTTC
CASSLAGAGGQETQYF
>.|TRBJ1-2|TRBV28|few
TGTGCCAGCAGTGGGAGGGAGGGGGGCGACTATGGCTACACCTTC
CASSGREGGDYGYTF
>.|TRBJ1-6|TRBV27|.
TGTGCCAGCACTATATATGGGGGGTCACCCCTCCACTTT
CASTIYGGSPLHF
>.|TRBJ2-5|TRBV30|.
TGTGCCTGGAGCCGGGGGAAAGAGACCCAGTACTTC
CAWSRGKETQYF
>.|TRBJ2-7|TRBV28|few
TGTGCCAGCAGCAGTGAATACGAGCAGTACTTC
CASSSEYEQYF
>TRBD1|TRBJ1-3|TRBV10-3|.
TGTGCCATCAGTGACGAGGAAGGACAGGGGAAGAACACCATATATTTT
CAISDEEGQGKNTIYF
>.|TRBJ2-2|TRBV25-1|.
TGTGCCAGCAGTGGTTACAGACCCAACACCGGGGAGCTGTTTTTT
CASSGYRPNTGELFF
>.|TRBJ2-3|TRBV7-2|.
TGTGCCAGCAGCTTAGAACGGGGAGTTGGACCGGGCACAGATACGCAGTATTTT
CASSLERGVGPGTDTQYF
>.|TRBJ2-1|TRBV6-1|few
TGTGCCACCCGACTAGTCCGTGAGCAGTTCTTC
CATRLVREQFF
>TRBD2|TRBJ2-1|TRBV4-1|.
TGCGCCAGCAGACACATAAGCGGGGGGGCATACAATGAGCAGTTCTTC
CASRHISGGAYNEQFF
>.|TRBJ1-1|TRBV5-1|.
TGCGCCAGCAGCTGGGGCCCGTTAGCTGAGGCTTTCTTT
CASSWGPLAEAFF
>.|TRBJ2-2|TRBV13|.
TGTGCCAGCAGCTCCTACTACGTGCGGGAGCTGTTTTTT
CASSSYYVRELFF
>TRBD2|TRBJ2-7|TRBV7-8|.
TGTGCCAGCAGCTTAGCGTCGAGACTAGCTTCGCTCTACGAGCAGTACTTC
CASSLASRLASLYEQYF
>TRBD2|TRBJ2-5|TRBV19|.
TGTGCCAGTAGCCGGTCACTAGCGGGGGGGCTGGAGACCCAGTACTTC
CASSRSLAGGLETQYF
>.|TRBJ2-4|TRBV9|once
TGTGCCAGCAGCGTAGAGGGGGAAAACATTCAGTACTTC
CASSVEGENIQYF
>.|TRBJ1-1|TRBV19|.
TGTGCCAGTAGTATAGGGCGGAATGAAGCTTTCTTT
CASSIGRNEAFF
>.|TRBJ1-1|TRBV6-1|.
TGTGCCAGCAGAGAGCAGGAAATTCTCGGCCCTGAAGCTTTCTTT
CASREQEILGPEAFF
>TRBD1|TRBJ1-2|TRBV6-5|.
TGTGCCAGCAGTTACGGGACAGGGGACTATGGCTACACCTTC
CASSYGTGDYGYTF
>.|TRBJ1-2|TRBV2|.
TGTGCCAGCAGTGAATCGGAGGTGGGCTATGGCTACACCTTC
CASSESEVGYGYTF
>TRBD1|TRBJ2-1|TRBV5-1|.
TGCGCCAGCAGCACCGACAGGGTGGGAAGTGAGCAGTTCTTC
CASSTDRVGSEQFF
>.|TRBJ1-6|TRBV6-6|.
TGTGCCAGCAGGCACAGGGAATTCGATTCACCCCTCCACTTT
CASRHREFDSPLHF
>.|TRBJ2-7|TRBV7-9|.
TGTGCCAGCAGCTTACGGCGGACAGAACTCAACGAGCAGTACTTC
CASSLRRTELNEQYF
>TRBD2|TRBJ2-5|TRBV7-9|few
TGTGCCAGCTTAGCGGGGGGCACGTACCAAGAGACCCAGTACTTC
CASLAGGTYQETQYF
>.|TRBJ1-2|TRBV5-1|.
TGCGCCAGCAGCTTGAAGGGAGAGGGAACCATTTATGGCTACACCTTC
CASSLKGEGTIYGYTF
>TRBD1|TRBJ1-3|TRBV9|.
TGTGCCAGCAGCGTAGATTTCAGGGGGTCCGGAAACACCATATATTTT
CASSVDFRGSGNTIYF
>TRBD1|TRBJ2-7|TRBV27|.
TGTGCCAGCAGTTTATCGATTAACAGGGGGCAAACCTACGAGCAGTACTTC
CASSLSINRGQTYEQYF
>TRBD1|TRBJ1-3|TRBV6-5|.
TGTGCCAGCAGTTACACAGGGGGGTCTGGAAACACCATATATTTT
CASSYTGGSGNTIYF
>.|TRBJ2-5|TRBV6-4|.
TGTGCCAGCCCCGTTGGGGGCAGAACGCAAGAGACCCAGTACTTC
CASPVGGRTQETQYF
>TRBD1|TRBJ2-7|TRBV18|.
TGTGCCAGCTCACCAGGAAAGGGGGCGTACGAGCAGTACTTC
CASSPGKGAYEQYF
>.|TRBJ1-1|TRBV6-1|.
TGTGCCAGCAGTGAATCCCGGACACCCGATGAAGCTTTCTTT
CASSESRTPDEAFF
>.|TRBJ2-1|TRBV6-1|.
TGTGCCAGCAGTGGGAGGACCGGCAATGAGCAGTTCTTC
CASSGRTGNEQFF
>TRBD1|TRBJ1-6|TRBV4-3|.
TGCGCCAGCAGCCAAGACCCGGACAGGGCGGCTCCCCTCCACTTT
CASSQDPDRAAPLHF
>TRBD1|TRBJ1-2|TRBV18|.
TGTGCCAGCTCACCGGGACAGGGAAATCATGGCTACACCTTC
CASSPGQGNHGYTF
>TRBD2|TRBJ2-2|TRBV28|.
TGTGCCAGCAGTTTATTCTTTCGCGGGGGGAACACCGGGGAGCTGTTTTTT
CASSLFFRGGNTGELFF
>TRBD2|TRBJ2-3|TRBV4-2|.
TGTGCCAGCAGCCAAGAGGGCGGGGGGGCCGTAGATACGCAGTATTTT
CASSQEGGGAVDTQYF
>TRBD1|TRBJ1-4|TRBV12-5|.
TGTGCTAGTGCCCCGACAGGGGCCGACGAAAAACTGTTTTTT
CASAPTGADEKLFF
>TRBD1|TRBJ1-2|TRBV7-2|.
TGTGCCAGCAGCACCGACAGGGTGAGGGGCTACACCTTC
CASSTDRVRGYTF
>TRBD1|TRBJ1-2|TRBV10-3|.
TGTGCCATCAAAGACAGGGGAGGCTACACCTTC
CAIKDRGGYTF
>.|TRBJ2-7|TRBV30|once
TGTGCCTGGAGTGTACCAGGGAACGAGCAGTACTTC
CAWSVPGNEQYF
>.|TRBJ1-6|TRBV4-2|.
TGTGCCAGCAGCTCCCAATACAGGGATAATTCACCCCTCCACTTT
CASSSQYRDNSPLHF
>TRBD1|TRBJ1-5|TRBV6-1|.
TGTGCCAGCAGTGAGACAGGGGGCACTAGCAATCAGCCCCAGCATTTT
CASSETGGTSNQPQHF
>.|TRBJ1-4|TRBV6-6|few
TGTGCCAGCAGATGGGGCAGCGCTAATGAAAAACTGTTTTTT
CASRWGSANEKLFF
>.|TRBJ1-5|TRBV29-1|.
TGCAGCGCTAAGAATAGCAATCAGCCCCAGCATTTT
CSAKNSNQPQHF
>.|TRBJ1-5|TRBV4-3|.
TGCGCCAGCAGCCAAGATTTCGGACAGTACAATCAGCCCCAGCATTTT
CASSQDFGQYNQPQHF
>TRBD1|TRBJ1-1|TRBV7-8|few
TGTGCCAGCAGCTTATTCGACAGGGGGGGCCCTGAAGCTTTCTTT
CASSLFDRGGPEAFF
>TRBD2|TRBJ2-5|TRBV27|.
TGTGCCAGCAGTTCCCCTTCCGCTAGCGGAAAAGAGACCCAGTACTTC
CASSSPSASGKETQYF
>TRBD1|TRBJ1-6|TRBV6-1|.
TGTGCCAGCAGTGGACCTCTGACAGGGCCAAATTCACCCCTCCACTTT
CASSGPLTGPNSPLHF
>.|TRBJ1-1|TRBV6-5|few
TGTGCCAGCAGTTACGGGGGGGTGTACACTGAAGCTTTCTTT
CASSYGGVYTEAFF
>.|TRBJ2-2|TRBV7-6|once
TGTGCCAGCAGCTTAGGGTTTGACAGGAGAACGAACACCGGGGAGCTGTTTTTT
CASSLGFDRRTNTGELFF
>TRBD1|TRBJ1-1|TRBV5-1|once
TGCGCCAGCAGCTTGGAAACAGGGGGCGGCACTGAAGCTTTCTTT
CASSLETGGGTEAFF
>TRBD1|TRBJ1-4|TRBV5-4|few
TGTGCCAGCAGACCTCGGGACAGCCCTAATGAAAAACTGTTTTTT
CASRPRDSPNEKLFF